The clone carrying this TCR beta chain occurred many times. Its target is not known. Uncontrolled infection, other autoimmune disease, pregnancy and lactation each barred patients from inclusion. The entry originates in a study of T cells in Graves' hyperthyroidism and ophthalmopathy. At the level of the study: Peripheral blood samples were taken at initial diagnosis, prior to any treatment.

RNA transcripts yielded amplified TCR beta CDR3 regions. Using the HTBI primer set, a first-round RT-PCR was run on the TCR CDR3. TCRdb reprocessed the multiplex PCR reads via MiXCR and lists one record per CDR3 protein. The data hold 640,000 or so distinct CDR3 sequences, with approximately 15% observed a single time. The study's findings and limits: Most thyroid clonotypes expanded above 0.001 were also detected in blood. In validation, the model predicted ophthalmopathy. These predictions came a median about 6.8 months before onset.

V was trimmed by 7 bases and J by 2 bases, leaving 5 bases between them. CDR3 size: 11 residues. What was sequenced was blood. This TCR came from a woman in her thirties or forties with Graves' ophthalmopathy. The chain is built from TRBV12-3 or TRBV12-4 and TRBJ2-5; D gene uncertain. The CDR3: CASTYQETQYF. The CDR3 DNA reads TGTGCCAGCACCTATCAAGAGACCCAGTACTTC.